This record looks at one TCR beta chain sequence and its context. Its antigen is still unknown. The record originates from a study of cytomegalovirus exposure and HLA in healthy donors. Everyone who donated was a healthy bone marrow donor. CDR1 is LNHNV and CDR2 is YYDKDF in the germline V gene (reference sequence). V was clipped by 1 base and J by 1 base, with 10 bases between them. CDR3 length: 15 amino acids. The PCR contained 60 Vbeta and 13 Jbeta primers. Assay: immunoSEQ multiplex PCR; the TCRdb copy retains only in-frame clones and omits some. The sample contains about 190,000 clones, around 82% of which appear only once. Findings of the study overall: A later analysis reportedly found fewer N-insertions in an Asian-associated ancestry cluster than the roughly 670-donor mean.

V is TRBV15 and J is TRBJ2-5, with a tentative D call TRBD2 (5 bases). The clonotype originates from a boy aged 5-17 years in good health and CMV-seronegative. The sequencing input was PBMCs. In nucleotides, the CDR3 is TGTGCCACCAGCAGAGCACCACTAGGCCAAGAGACCCAGTACTTC. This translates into CATSRAPLGQETQYF.